This is a list of T cell receptor beta chains from one sample in a study of shared clonotypes between healthy human individuals. Sequencing used immunoSEQ multiplex PCR; TCRdb keeps in-frame clones, though not all of them. The data hold about 750,000 clones, with about 91% observed a single time. Sequencing input: naive CD8+ T cells sorted from blood. The receptors shown here come from a man aged 25 to 40 in good health. Each CDR3 is given with its conserved first and last residue. A D gene is named only where the DNA matches it firmly. Only some rows state a clone size, as once, few, many or a class for expanded clones.

j_gene	v_gene	d_gene	abundance	CDR3aa	CDR3nt
TRBJ2-3	TRBV27	NA	NA	CASTDTDTQYF	TGTGCCAGCACAGACACAGATACGCAGTATTTT
TRBJ2-1	TRBV7-9	NA	NA	CASSATAGHNEQFF	TGTGCCAGCAGCGCGACGGCCGGGCACAATGAGCAGTTCTTC
TRBJ2-5	TRBV18	TRBD2	NA	CASSPVGGLSQETQYF	TGTGCCAGCTCACCGGTCGGGGGGTTAAGCCAAGAGACCCAGTACTTC
TRBJ1-5	TRBV10-3	NA	NA	CAISESYRHSSNQPQHF	TGTGCCATCAGTGAGTCGTACAGGCATTCTAGCAATCAGCCCCAGCATTTT
TRBJ2-5	TRBV14	TRBD2	NA	CASSQVREGVWGLAPQETQYF	TGTGCCAGCAGCCAAGTCAGAGAGGGGGTTTGGGGACTAGCGCCCCAAGAGACCCAGTACTTC
TRBJ2-1	TRBV4-1	NA	NA	CASSQAGNDEQFF	TGCGCCAGCAGCCAAGCTGGGAACGATGAGCAGTTCTTC
TRBJ2-7	TRBV7-9	NA	NA	CASSLASTGYEQYF	TGTGCCAGCAGCTTAGCCTCGACAGGTTACGAGCAGTACTTC
TRBJ2-7	TRBV7-9	NA	NA	CASSGQGGLVYEQYF	TGTGCCAGCAGCGGTCAGGGCGGGCTAGTCTACGAGCAGTACTTC
TRBJ2-7	TRBV9	TRBD1	NA	CASSVTGGSYEQYF	TGTGCCAGCAGCGTTACAGGGGGGTCCTACGAGCAGTACTTC
TRBJ2-7	TRBV9	TRBD1	NA	CASSPRQGVPYEQYF	TGTGCCAGCAGCCCTAGACAGGGGGTTCCCTACGAGCAGTACTTC
TRBJ1-1	TRBV5-6	TRBD1	NA	CASSLEGAFRTEAFF	TGTGCCAGCAGCTTGGAGGGGGCGTTTCGCACTGAAGCTTTCTTT
TRBJ1-2	TRBV6-5	TRBD1	NA	CASSYPGTDVDGYTF	TGTGCCAGCAGTTACCCCGGGACAGATGTTGATGGCTACACCTTC
TRBJ1-4	TRBV6-1	NA	NA	CASSGGPGHNEKLFF	TGTGCCAGCAGTGGGGGGCCGGGCCACAATGAAAAACTGTTTTTT
TRBJ2-5	TRBV5-4	NA	NA	CASSSGTSVGTQYF	TGTGCCAGCAGCTCCGGGACCTCCGTCGGGACCCAGTACTTC
TRBJ1-3	TRBV5-4	NA	many	CASSSTGTGNTIYF	TGTGCCAGCAGCTCAACAGGGACTGGAAACACCATATATTTT
TRBJ1-5	TRBV28	NA	once	CASSLAASQPQHF	TGTGCCAGCAGTTTAGCCGCTTCGCAGCCCCAGCATTTT
TRBJ2-1	TRBV10-2	TRBD2	once	CASRRGGQRYNEQFF	TGCGCCAGCAGGCGGGGGGGGCAGCGCTACAATGAGCAGTTCTTC
TRBJ2-6	TRBV18	NA	NA	CASFSSLRSGANVLTF	TGTGCCAGCTTCTCCTCTCTCAGGTCTGGGGCCAACGTCCTGACTTTC
TRBJ2-7	TRBV28	NA	NA	CASSLANPYEQYF	TGTGCCAGCAGTTTAGCTAACCCCTACGAGCAGTACTTC
TRBJ2-7	TRBV11-2	TRBD1	NA	CASSKEGTGLGYEQYF	TGTGCCAGCAGCAAGGAAGGGACAGGTCTAGGGTACGAGCAGTACTTC
TRBJ2-5	TRBV5-4	TRBD1	NA	CASSSQGAGETQYF	TGTGCCAGCAGCTCGCAGGGGGCGGGAGAGACCCAGTACTTC
TRBJ1-1	TRBV29-1	NA	NA	CSVDFAGEMNTEAFF	TGCAGCGTTGACTTCGCGGGAGAAATGAACACTGAAGCTTTCTTT
TRBJ1-4	TRBV29-1	NA	NA	CSVARTAGKFEKLFF	TGCAGCGTGGCAAGGACAGCCGGAAAATTTGAAAAACTGTTTTTT
TRBJ1-5	TRBV6-1	NA	NA	CASSSLGQPQHF	TGTGCCAGCAGCTCTCTGGGTCAGCCCCAGCATTTT
TRBJ2-2	TRBV10-1	TRBD1	NA	CASQQGRGTGELFF	TGCGCCAGCCAACAGGGGAGAGGCACCGGGGAGCTGTTTTTT
TRBJ2-1	TRBV6-5	NA	NA	CASSVRPYNEQFF	TGTGCCAGCAGTGTGCGGCCTTACAATGAGCAGTTCTTC
TRBJ2-7	TRBV27	NA	NA	CASSSQGSYEQYF	TGTGCCAGCAGTTCCCAGGGGTCCTACGAGCAGTACTTC
TRBJ1-4	TRBV5-1	NA	NA	CALQATNEKLFF	TGCGCATTACAGGCAACTAATGAAAAACTGTTTTTT
TRBJ2-4	TRBV4-1	NA	NA	CASSQDLLVDIQYF	TGCGCCAGCAGCCAAGATCTCCTCGTTGACATTCAGTACTTC
TRBJ1-5	TRBV27	NA	NA	CASSLLGGRDQPQHF	TGTGCCAGCAGTTTATTAGGGGGACGGGATCAGCCCCAGCATTTT
TRBJ2-1	TRBV5-1	NA	NA	CASSLISGSYNEQFF	TGCGCCAGCAGCTTGATTAGCGGCTCCTACAATGAGCAGTTCTTC
TRBJ2-2	TRBV5-6	NA	NA	CASSSDDRRSGELFF	TGTGCCAGCAGTTCCGACGACCGAAGGTCCGGGGAGCTGTTTTTT
TRBJ1-1	TRBV7-2	NA	NA	CASSFRGAETEAFF	TGTGCCAGCAGCTTCCGGGGGGCCGAGACTGAAGCTTTCTTT
TRBJ2-1	TRBV6-1	TRBD2	NA	CASRGLAGAHEQFF	TGTGCCAGCAGAGGACTAGCGGGAGCCCATGAGCAGTTCTTC
TRBJ2-7	TRBV28	NA	NA	CASSLVTLQDRSPYEQYF	TGTGCCAGCAGTTTGGTCACCCTCCAGGACAGATCTCCCTACGAGCAGTACTTC
TRBJ2-7	TRBV11-2	NA	NA	CASSLGGTPYEQYF	TGTGCCAGCAGCTTAGGGGGGACCCCCTACGAGCAGTACTTC
TRBJ2-1	TRBV5-5	NA	once	CASSLASLSYNEQFF	TGTGCCAGCAGCTTGGCCTCACTCTCCTACAATGAGCAGTTCTTC
TRBJ2-7	TRBV5-5	NA	NA	CASSLFQGTYEQYF	TGTGCCAGCAGCTTGTTTCAGGGTACCTACGAGCAGTACTTC
TRBJ1-4	TRBV2	NA	NA	CASSGTETSNEKLFF	TGTGCCAGCAGCGGGACCGAGACGAGCAATGAAAAACTGTTTTTT
TRBJ2-3	TRBV4-1	NA	NA	CASSPRTTGDTQYF	TGCGCCAGCAGTCCCCGGACTACGGGAGATACGCAGTATTTT
TRBJ2-7	TRBV7-2	TRBD2	NA	CASSFAGGNEQYF	TGTGCCAGCAGCTTCGCGGGAGGCAACGAGCAGTACTTC
TRBJ2-4	TRBV6-1	TRBD1	NA	CASSDRTGGYGPAKNIQYF	TGTGCCAGCAGTGACCGGACAGGGGGCTATGGACCGGCCAAAAACATTCAGTACTTC
TRBJ2-2	TRBV7-9	NA	NA	CASSPLVELFF	TGTGCCAGCAGCCCTTTGGTGGAGCTGTTTTTT
TRBJ2-5	TRBV10-3	TRBD1	once	CAISVGTGDPSQETQYF	TGTGCCATCAGTGTAGGGACAGGGGACCCCTCTCAAGAGACCCAGTACTTC
TRBJ2-2	TRBV27	NA	once	CASSPGGGTGELFF	TGTGCCAGCAGCCCAGGGGGGGGTACCGGGGAGCTGTTTTTT
TRBJ1-2	TRBV2	NA	NA	CASSGGSGHGYTF	TGTGCCAGCAGTGGGGGTTCCGGACATGGCTACACCTTC
TRBJ1-1	TRBV7-9	NA	once	CASSATNTEAFF	TGTGCCAGCAGCGCAACAAACACTGAAGCTTTCTTT
TRBJ1-2	TRBV28	NA	NA	CASISGQNYGYTF	TGTGCCAGCATCTCCGGGCAGAACTATGGCTACACCTTC
TRBJ2-1	TRBV28	TRBD2	once	CASSSSGRVRNLSGGDEQFF	TGTGCCAGCAGCTCATCGGGGCGGGTTAGGAATCTTAGCGGGGGCGATGAGCAGTTCTTC
TRBJ2-1	TRBV29-1	NA	NA	CSATDYTDYTEQFF	TGCAGCGCCACCGACTATACCGATTACACTGAGCAGTTCTTC
TRBJ2-1	TRBV27	TRBD1	NA	CASSLTGVEGVTNEQFF	TGTGCCAGCAGTTTGACAGGGGTTGAAGGGGTTACGAATGAGCAGTTCTTC
TRBJ2-5	TRBV4-1	TRBD1	NA	CASSKTGVSETQYF	TGCGCCAGCAGCAAAACAGGGGTTTCGGAGACCCAGTACTTC
TRBJ1-2	TRBV5-1	NA	NA	CASNLREDYGYTF	TGCGCCAGCAACCTTAGGGAGGACTATGGCTACACCTTC
TRBJ2-1	TRBV11-2	NA	NA	CASSEGGTYNEQFF	TGTGCCAGCAGCGAAGGGGGGACCTACAATGAGCAGTTCTTC
TRBJ2-7	TRBV2	NA	NA	CASSEALEYEQYF	TGTGCCAGCAGTGAAGCTCTAGAATACGAGCAGTACTTC
TRBJ2-3	TRBV29-1	NA	NA	CSVLDSRSTDTQYF	TGCAGCGTTCTGGACAGTCGGAGCACAGATACGCAGTATTTT
TRBJ2-1	TRBV6-1	NA	NA	CASSGILSGAASGNEQFF	TGTGCCAGCAGTGGCATTCTCTCGGGGGCCGCTAGTGGCAATGAGCAGTTCTTC
TRBJ2-1	TRBV7-9	TRBD1	once	CASSFGRGTGYNEQFF	TGTGCCAGCAGTTTCGGACGGGGGACAGGTTACAATGAGCAGTTCTTC
TRBJ2-7	TRBV29-1	TRBD2	NA	CSVEERTSGTYEQYF	TGCAGCGTTGAAGAGAGGACTAGCGGTACCTACGAGCAGTACTTC